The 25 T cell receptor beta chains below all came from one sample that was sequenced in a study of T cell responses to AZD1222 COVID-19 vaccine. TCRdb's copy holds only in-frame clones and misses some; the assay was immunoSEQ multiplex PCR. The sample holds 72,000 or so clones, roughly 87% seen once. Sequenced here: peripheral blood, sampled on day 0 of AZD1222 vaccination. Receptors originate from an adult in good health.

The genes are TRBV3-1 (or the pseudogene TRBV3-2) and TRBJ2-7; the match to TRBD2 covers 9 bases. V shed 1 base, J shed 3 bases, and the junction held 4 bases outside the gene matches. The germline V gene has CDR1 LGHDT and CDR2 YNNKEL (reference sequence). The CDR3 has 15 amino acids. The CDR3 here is CASSQGGRALYEQYF. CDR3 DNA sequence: TGTGCCAGCAGCCAAGGCGGGAGGGCCCTCTACGAGCAGTACTTC.

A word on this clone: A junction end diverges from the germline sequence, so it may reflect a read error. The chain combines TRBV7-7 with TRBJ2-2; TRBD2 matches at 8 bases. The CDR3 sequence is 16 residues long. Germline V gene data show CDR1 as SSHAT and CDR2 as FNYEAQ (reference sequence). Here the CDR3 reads CASSFVQRESHRGAVF. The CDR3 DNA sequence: TGTGCCAGCAGCTTCGTGCAGCGGGAGTCACACCGGGGAGCTGTTTTT.

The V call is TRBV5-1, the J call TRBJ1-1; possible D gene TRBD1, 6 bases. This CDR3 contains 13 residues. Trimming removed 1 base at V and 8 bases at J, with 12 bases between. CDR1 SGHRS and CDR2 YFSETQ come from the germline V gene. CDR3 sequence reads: CASSLTLQGEAFF. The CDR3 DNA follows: TGCGCCAGCAGCTTGACGTTACAGGGAGAAGCTTTCTTT.

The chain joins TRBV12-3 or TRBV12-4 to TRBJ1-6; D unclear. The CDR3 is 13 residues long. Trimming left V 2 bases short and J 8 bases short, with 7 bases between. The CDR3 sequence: CASSLWLDSPLHF. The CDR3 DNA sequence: TGTGCCAGCAGTTTATGGTTAGATTCACCCCTCCACTTT.

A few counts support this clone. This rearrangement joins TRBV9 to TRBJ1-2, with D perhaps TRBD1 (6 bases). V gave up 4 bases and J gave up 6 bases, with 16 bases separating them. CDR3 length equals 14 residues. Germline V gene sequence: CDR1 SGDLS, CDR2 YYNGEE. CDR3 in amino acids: CASSRSQGTDGYTF. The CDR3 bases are TGTGCCAGCAGCCGGAGCCAGGGGACTGATGGCTACACCTTC.

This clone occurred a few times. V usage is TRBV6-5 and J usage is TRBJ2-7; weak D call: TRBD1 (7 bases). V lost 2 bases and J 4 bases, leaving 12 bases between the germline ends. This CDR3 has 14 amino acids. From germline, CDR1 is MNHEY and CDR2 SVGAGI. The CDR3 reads CASSYGGTAYEQYF. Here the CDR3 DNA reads TGTGCCAGCAGTTACGGCGGGACAGCTTACGAGCAGTACTTC.

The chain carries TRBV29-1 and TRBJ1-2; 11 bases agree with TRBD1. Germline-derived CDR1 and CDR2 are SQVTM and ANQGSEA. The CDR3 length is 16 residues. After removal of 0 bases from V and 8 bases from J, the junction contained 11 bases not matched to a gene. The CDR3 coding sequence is TGCAGCGTTGAAGATAGGAAAGGACAGGGGGCACGAGGCTACACCTTC. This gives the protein CSVEDRKGQGARGYTF.

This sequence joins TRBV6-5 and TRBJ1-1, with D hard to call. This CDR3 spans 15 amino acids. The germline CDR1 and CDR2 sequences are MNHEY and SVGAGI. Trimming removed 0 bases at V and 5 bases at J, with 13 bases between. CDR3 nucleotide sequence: TGTGCCAGCAGTTACTCCTCGACGGGTGGGACTGAAGCTTTCTTT. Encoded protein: CASSYSSTGGTEAFF.

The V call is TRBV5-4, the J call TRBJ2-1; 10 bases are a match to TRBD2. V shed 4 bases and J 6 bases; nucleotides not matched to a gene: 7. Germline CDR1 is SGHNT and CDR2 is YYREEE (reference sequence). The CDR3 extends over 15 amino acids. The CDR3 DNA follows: TGTGCCAGCAGCCTCACTAGCGGGGTATCCAATGAGCAGTTCTTC. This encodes CASSLTSGVSNEQFF.

The CDR3 sequence is CASGLGEGDYTF. CDR3 sequence (DNA): TGTGCTAGTGGTTTGGGCGAGGGGGACTACACCTTC. The V gene is TRBV12-5, the J gene TRBJ1-2, with D possibly TRBD1 on 6 matching bases. The germline CDR1 and CDR2 sequences are LGHNT and FRNRAP. The germline V and J ends were trimmed by 1 base and 10 bases, with 10 bases remaining between them. The CDR3 totals 12 residues.

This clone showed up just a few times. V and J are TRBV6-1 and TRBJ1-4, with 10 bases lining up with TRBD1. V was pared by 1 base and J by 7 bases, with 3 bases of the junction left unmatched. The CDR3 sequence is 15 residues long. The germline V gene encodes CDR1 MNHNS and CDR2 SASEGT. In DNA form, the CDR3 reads TGTGCCAGCAGTGAAGGGGGGACAGGGGCTGAAAAACTGTTTTTT. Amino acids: CASSEGGTGAEKLFF.

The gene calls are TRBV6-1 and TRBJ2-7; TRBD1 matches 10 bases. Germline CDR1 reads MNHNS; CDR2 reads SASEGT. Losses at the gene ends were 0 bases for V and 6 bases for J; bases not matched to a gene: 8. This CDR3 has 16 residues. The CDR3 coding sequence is TGTGCCAGCAGTGAAGCGCTGGGACAGGGGACGTCCGAGCAGTACTTC. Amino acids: CASSEALGQGTSEQYF.

The CDR3 nucleotides read TGTGCCAGCAGTTTAGACAGGCCGGCTGAAGCTTTCTTT. It translates to CASSLDRPAEAFF. The V gene is TRBV28, the J gene TRBJ1-1; a weak D match, TRBD1 (6 bases). This CDR3 has 13 amino acids. V dropped 2 bases and J dropped 6 bases, with 10 bases sitting between them. The germline gives CDR1 MDHEN, CDR2 SYDVKM.

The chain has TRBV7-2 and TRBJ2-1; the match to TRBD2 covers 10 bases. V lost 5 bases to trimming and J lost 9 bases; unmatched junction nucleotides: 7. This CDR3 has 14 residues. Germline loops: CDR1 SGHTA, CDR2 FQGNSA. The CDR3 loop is CASSPGTSAGEQFF. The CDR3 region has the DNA TGTGCCAGCAGCCCTGGGACTAGCGCAGGTGAGCAGTTCTTC. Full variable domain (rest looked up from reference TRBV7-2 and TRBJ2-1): GAGVSQSPSNKVTEKGKDVELRCDPISGHTALYWYRQSLGQGLEFLIYFQGNSAPDKSGLPSDRFSAERTGGSVSTLTIQRTQQEDSAVYLCASSPGTSAGEQFFGPGTRLTVL.

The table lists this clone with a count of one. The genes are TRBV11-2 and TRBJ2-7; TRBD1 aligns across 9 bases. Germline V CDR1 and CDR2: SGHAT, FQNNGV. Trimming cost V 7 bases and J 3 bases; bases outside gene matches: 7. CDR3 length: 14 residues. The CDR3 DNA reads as TGTGCCAGCACCAAGACAGGGGGTTTCTACGAGCAGTACTTC. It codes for CASTKTGGFYEQYF.

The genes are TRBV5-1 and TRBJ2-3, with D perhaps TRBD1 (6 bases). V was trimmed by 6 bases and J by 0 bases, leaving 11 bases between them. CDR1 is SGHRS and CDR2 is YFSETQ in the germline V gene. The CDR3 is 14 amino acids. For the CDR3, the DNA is TGCGCCAGCAATAGGGACATTAGCACAGATACGCAGTATTTT. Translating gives CASNRDISTDTQYF.

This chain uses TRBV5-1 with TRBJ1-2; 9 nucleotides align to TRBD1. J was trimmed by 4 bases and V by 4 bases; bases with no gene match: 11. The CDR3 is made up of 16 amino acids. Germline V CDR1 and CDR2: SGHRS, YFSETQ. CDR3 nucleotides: TGCGCCAGCAGCATGACCGGGACAGGGCTTCCCTATGGCTACACCTTC. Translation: CASSMTGTGLPYGYTF. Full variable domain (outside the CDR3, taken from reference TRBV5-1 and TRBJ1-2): KAGVTQTPRYLIKTRGQQVTLSCSPISGHRSVSWYQQTPGQGLQFLFEYFSETQRNKGNFPGRFSGRQFSNSRSEMNVSTLELGDSALYLCASSMTGTGLPYGYTFGSGTRLTVV.

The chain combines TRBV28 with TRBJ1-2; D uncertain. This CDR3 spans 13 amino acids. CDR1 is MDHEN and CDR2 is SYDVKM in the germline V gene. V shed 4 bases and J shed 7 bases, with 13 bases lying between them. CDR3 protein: CASSWSSPGGYTF. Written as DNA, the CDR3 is TGTGCCAGCAGTTGGTCCAGTCCTGGTGGCTACACCTTC.

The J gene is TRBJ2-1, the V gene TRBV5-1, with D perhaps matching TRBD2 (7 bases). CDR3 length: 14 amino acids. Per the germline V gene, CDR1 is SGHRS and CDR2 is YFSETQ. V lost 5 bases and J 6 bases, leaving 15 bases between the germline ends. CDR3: CASRSGLGGNEQFF. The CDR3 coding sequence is TGCGCCAGCAGGAGTGGACTAGGGGGCAATGAGCAGTTCTTC.

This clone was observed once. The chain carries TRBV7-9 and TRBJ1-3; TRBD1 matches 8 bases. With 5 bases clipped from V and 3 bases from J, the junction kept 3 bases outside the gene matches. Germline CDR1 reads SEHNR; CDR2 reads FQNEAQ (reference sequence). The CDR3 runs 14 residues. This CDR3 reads CASSPTGGGNTIYF. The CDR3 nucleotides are TGTGCCAGCAGCCCCACAGGGGGTGGAAACACCATATATTTT.

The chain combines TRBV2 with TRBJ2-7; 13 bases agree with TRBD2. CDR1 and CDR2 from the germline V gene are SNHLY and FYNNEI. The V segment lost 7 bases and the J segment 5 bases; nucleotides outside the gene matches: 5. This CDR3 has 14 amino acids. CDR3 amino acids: CASIFGLAGDEQYF. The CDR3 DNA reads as TGTGCCAGCATTTTTGGACTAGCGGGAGACGAGCAGTACTTC.

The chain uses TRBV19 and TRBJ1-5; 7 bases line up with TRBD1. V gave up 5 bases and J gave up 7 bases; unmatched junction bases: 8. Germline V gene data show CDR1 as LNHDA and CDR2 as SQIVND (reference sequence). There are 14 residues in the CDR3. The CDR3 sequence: CASSGTGADQPQHF. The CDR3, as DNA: TGTGCCAGTAGTGGAACAGGGGCTGACCAGCCCCAGCATTTT.

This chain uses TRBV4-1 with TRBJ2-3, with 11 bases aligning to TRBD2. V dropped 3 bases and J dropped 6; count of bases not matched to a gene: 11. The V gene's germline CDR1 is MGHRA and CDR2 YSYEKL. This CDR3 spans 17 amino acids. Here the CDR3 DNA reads TGCGCCAGCAGCCATCAGACTAGCGGGACTCCTCTTGATACGCAGTATTTT. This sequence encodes CASSHQTSGTPLDTQYF.

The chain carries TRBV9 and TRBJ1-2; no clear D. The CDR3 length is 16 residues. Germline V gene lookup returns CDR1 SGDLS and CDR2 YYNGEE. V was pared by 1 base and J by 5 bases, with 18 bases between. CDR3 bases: TGTGCCAGCAGCGTACACCCAGGACGGAACCTTTATGGCTACACCTTC. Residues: CASSVHPGRNLYGYTF.

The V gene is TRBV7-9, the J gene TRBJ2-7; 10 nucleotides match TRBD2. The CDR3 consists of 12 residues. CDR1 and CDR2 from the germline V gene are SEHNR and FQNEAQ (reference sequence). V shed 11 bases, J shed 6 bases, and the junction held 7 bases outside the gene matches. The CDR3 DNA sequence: TGTGCCTATTCTAGCGGGAGAGGCGAGCAGTACTTC. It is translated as CAYSSGRGEQYF.